These T cell receptor beta chains were read from a single sample in a study of shared clonotypes between healthy human individuals. The protocol was immunoSEQ multiplex PCR, while the TCRdb copy is restricted to in-frame clones and leaves out a portion. This sample has some 1.5 million clones, with about 98% found just once. The sample consisted of naive CD4+ T cells sorted from blood. All receptors come from a man aged 30-40 years in good health. CDR3s include the opening cysteine and the closing phenylalanine or tryptophan. D genes are given only for firm matches. The size of a clone is reported for some rows only, either as once, few or many, or as a class for expanded clones.

clone_size	v_call	j_call	d_call	cdr3_aa	cdr3_nt
NA	TRBV9	TRBJ2-1	TRBD2	CASSAIPGTSGSLSSYNEQFF	TGTGCCAGCAGCGCCATTCCCGGGACTAGCGGGAGCCTCAGCTCCTACAATGAGCAGTTCTTC
NA	TRBV9	TRBJ1-4	NA	CASSVGPGTTNEKLFF	TGTGCCAGCAGCGTAGGCCCTGGGACAACTAATGAAAAACTGTTTTTT
NA	TRBV5-1	TRBJ2-3	NA	CASRINGQSTDTQYF	TGCGCCAGCAGGATTAATGGACAGAGCACAGATACGCAGTATTTT
NA	TRBV5-1	TRBJ1-2	NA	CASSLEGTGYGYTF	TGCGCCAGCAGCTTGGAGGGTACAGGGTATGGCTACACCTTC
once	TRBV18	TRBJ1-1	TRBD1	CASSVTGANTEAFF	TGTGCCAGCTCAGTAACAGGGGCGAACACTGAAGCTTTCTTT
NA	TRBV20-1	TRBJ2-1	NA	CSAREGLIQFF	TGCAGTGCTAGAGAGGGACTTATACAGTTCTTC
NA	TRBV19	TRBJ1-5	NA	CASSIGTQTSSGHF	TGTGCCAGTAGTATAGGGACCCAGACCAGCAGTGGGCATTTT
NA	TRBV5-8	TRBJ2-7	TRBD1	CASSLVGTGTYEQYF	TGTGCCAGCAGCTTGGTAGGGACAGGCACCTACGAGCAGTACTTC
NA	TRBV19	TRBJ2-7	NA	CASSPSSYEQYF	TGTGCCAGTAGCCCCAGTTCCTACGAGCAGTACTTC
NA	TRBV5-1	TRBJ2-5	TRBD1	CASSQKTGLETQYF	TGCGCCAGCAGCCAAAAGACAGGGCTGGAGACCCAGTACTTC
NA	TRBV18	TRBJ1-1	TRBD1	CASSPRQGETFF	TGTGCCAGCTCACCAAGACAGGGTGAAACTTTCTTT
NA	TRBV7-8	TRBJ1-4	NA	CASSLGGGGFGNEKLFF	TGTGCCAGCAGCTTAGGGGGGGGAGGATTCGGTAATGAAAAACTGTTTTTT
NA	TRBV10-3	TRBJ2-1	NA	CAISEGPRLNEQFF	TGTGCCATCAGTGAGGGGCCCCGTTTGAATGAGCAGTTCTTC
NA	TRBV6-6	TRBJ1-2	TRBD1	CASRAPGTGYGYTF	TGTGCCAGTCGTGCACCCGGGACAGGCTATGGCTACACCTTC
NA	TRBV5-4	TRBJ2-5	NA	CASSLALGGQETQYF	TGTGCCAGCAGCTTGGCCCTCGGGGGGCAGGAGACCCAGTACTTC
NA	TRBV10-3	TRBJ2-2	TRBD2	CASRASGITGELFF	TGTGCCAGCCGGGCTAGCGGAATCACCGGGGAGCTGTTTTTT
NA	TRBV5-5	TRBJ2-3	NA	CASSSLGATDTQYF	TGTGCCAGCAGCTCCTTGGGGGCCACAGATACGCAGTATTTT
NA	TRBV7-9	TRBJ1-1	NA	CASGPLNTEAFF	TGTGCCAGCGGACCTTTGAACACTGAAGCTTTCTTT
NA	TRBV14	TRBJ2-1	NA	CASSQDVANAFYNEQFF	TGTGCCAGCAGCCAAGATGTGGCTAACGCCTTCTACAATGAGCAGTTCTTC
NA	TRBV2	TRBJ2-1	NA	CASSVRSSYNEQFF	TGTGCCAGCAGTGTGCGGAGCTCCTACAATGAGCAGTTCTTC
NA	TRBV4-1	TRBJ2-2	NA	CASSQQETGFTGELFF	TGCGCCAGCAGCCAACAGGAAACAGGGTTCACCGGGGAGCTGTTTTTT
NA	TRBV27	TRBJ2-7	NA	CASNPTKSSYEQYF	TGTGCCAGCAATCCAACTAAAAGCTCCTACGAGCAGTACTTC
NA	TRBV2	TRBJ2-5	NA	CASSDLLETQYF	TGTGCCAGCAGTGACCTGTTAGAGACCCAGTACTTC
NA	TRBV6-6	TRBJ2-7	NA	CASSPPRRMISYEQYF	TGTGCCAGCAGCCCCCCCAGGCGGATGATCTCCTACGAGCAGTACTTC
NA	TRBV5-4	TRBJ1-1	NA	CASSPQVGEAFF	TGTGCCAGCAGCCCCCAGGTTGGTGAAGCTTTCTTT
NA	TRBV4-3	TRBJ1-2	TRBD1	CASSQDPTGTNYGYTF	TGCGCCAGCAGCCAAGATCCGACAGGGACTAACTATGGCTACACCTTC
NA	TRBV29-1	TRBJ2-7	NA	CSVSGVAYEQYF	TGCAGCGTTTCGGGAGTTGCCTACGAGCAGTACTTC
NA	TRBV6-1	TRBJ2-3	TRBD2	CASSVLAASTDTQYF	TGTGCCAGCAGTGTCCTAGCGGCTAGCACAGATACGCAGTATTTT
NA	TRBV5-1	TRBJ2-1	NA	CASSLVGANEQFF	TGCGCCAGCAGCTTGGTAGGGGCCAATGAGCAGTTCTTC
NA	TRBV27	TRBJ2-3	NA	CASKGRADTQYF	TGTGCCAGCAAGGGGAGAGCAGATACGCAGTATTTT
NA	TRBV29-1	TRBJ1-1	NA	CSVVMGNTEAFF	TGCAGCGTTGTTATGGGGAACACTGAAGCTTTCTTT
once	TRBV21-1	TRBJ2-1	NA	CASLNVGTSGMDYNEQFF	TGTGCCAGCCTCAACGTCGGGACTAGCGGGATGGATTACAATGAGCAGTTCTTC
NA	TRBV9	TRBJ2-1	NA	CASSVAIPANEQFF	TGTGCCAGCAGCGTCGCCATTCCCGCCAATGAGCAGTTCTTC
NA	TRBV25-1	TRBJ1-3	TRBD1	CASSALTGNIANTIYF	TGTGCCAGCAGTGCATTGACAGGGAATATCGCAAACACCATATATTTT
NA	TRBV7-9	TRBJ2-3	NA	CASSLLTATDTQYF	TGTGCCAGCAGCTTGTTGACAGCCACAGATACGCAGTATTTT
NA	TRBV11-3	TRBJ2-1	NA	CASSLDKGPYTYNEQFF	TGTGCCAGCAGCTTAGATAAAGGACCCTACACCTACAATGAGCAGTTCTTC
once	TRBV29-1	TRBJ2-1	TRBD2	CSVETSGGNEQFF	TGCAGCGTTGAAACTAGCGGGGGCAATGAGCAGTTCTTC
NA	TRBV2	TRBJ2-5	NA	CASNRGTETQYF	TGTGCCAGCAACCGCGGAACAGAGACCCAGTACTTC
NA	TRBV4-3	TRBJ2-7	NA	CASIEQYF	TGCGCCAGCATTGAGCAGTACTTC
NA	TRBV4-1	TRBJ1-1	TRBD1	CASSQDPTGALDSLTEAFF	TGCGCCAGCAGCCAAGACCCGACAGGGGCGCTGGATTCGCTCACTGAAGCTTTCTTT
NA	TRBV2	TRBJ2-1	TRBD2	CASSASGRGNEQFF	TGTGCCAGCAGTGCTAGCGGGAGGGGGAATGAGCAGTTCTTC
NA	TRBV6-5	TRBJ1-3	TRBD1	CASSRGTGKNTIYF	TGTGCCAGCAGTAGAGGGACAGGGAAAAACACCATATATTTT
NA	TRBV29-1	TRBJ1-1	TRBD1	CSATGTGVTEAFF	TGCAGCGCAACCGGGACAGGGGTCACTGAAGCTTTCTTT
NA	TRBV18	TRBJ2-7	TRBD1	CASSPLGDREGEQYF	TGTGCCAGCTCACCCCTAGGAGACAGGGAAGGCGAGCAGTACTTC
NA	TRBV7-7	TRBJ2-5	NA	CASSPLAQETQYF	TGTGCCAGCAGCCCCCTAGCACAAGAGACCCAGTACTTC
NA	TRBV29-1	TRBJ2-3	NA	CSVVIGDTQYF	TGCAGCGTTGTGATCGGAGATACGCAGTATTTT
NA	TRBV28	TRBJ2-2	TRBD1	CASSLRTGALTGELFF	TGTGCCAGCAGTTTACGGACAGGGGCTCTCACCGGGGAGCTGTTTTTT
NA	TRBV19	TRBJ1-2	NA	CASSIRRTGPNGYTF	TGTGCCAGTAGTATTAGAAGAACAGGGCCGAATGGCTACACCTTC
NA	TRBV18	TRBJ1-4	TRBD1	CASSPGDRSEKLFF	TGTGCCAGCTCACCAGGGGACAGGTCTGAAAAACTGTTTTTT
NA	TRBV6-5	TRBJ2-1	NA	CASTPWGGKRDEQFF	TGTGCCAGCACCCCGTGGGGCGGGAAGAGGGATGAGCAGTTCTTC
NA	TRBV9	TRBJ1-1	TRBD1	CASSNDRERTEAFF	TGTGCCAGCAGCAACGACAGGGAGCGTACTGAAGCTTTCTTT
NA	TRBV5-4	TRBJ2-3	NA	CASSQGGGLTDTQYF	TGTGCCAGCAGCCAGGGGGGCGGCTTGACAGATACGCAGTATTTT
NA	TRBV5-1	TRBJ2-5	TRBD2	CASSTAGGETQYF	TGCGCCAGCAGCACGGCGGGGGGAGAGACCCAGTACTTC